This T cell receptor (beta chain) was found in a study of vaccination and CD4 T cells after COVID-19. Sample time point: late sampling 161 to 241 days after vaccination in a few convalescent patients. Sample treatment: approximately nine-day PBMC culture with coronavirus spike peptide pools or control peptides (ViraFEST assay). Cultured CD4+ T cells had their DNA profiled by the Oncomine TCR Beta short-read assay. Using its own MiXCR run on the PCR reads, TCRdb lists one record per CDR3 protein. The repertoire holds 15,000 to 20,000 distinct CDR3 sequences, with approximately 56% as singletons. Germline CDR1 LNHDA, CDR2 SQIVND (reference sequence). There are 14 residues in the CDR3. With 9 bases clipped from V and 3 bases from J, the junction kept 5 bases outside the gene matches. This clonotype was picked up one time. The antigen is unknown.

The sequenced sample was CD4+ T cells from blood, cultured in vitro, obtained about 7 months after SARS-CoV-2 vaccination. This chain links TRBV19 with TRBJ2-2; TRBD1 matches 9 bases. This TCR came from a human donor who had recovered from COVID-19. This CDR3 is CASDRGFYTGELFF. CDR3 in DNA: TGTGCCAGCGACAGGGGGTTTTACACCGGGGAGCTGTTTTTT.